This T cell receptor (beta chain) was sequenced for a study of Ad26.COV2.S vaccination and SARS-CoV-2 variants. Study in general: The study gave Ad26.COV2.S intramuscularly, once or twice 56 days apart.

Assay used: immunoSEQ multiplex PCR; TCRdb lists only in-frame clones, some missing. This table holds hundreds of thousands of clones, 80% to 90% found once. Treatment indicated: around 19 received Ad26.COV2.S at low or high dose, single or two shots; roughly five received placebo; per-sample allocation not given. Sampling took place 63 days after the first vaccine or placebo injection. This adult donor, from Boston, was 18-55 years old. After removal of 6 bases from V and 2 bases from J, the junction contained 7 bases not matched to a gene. CDR3 length: 15 residues. Germline loops: CDR1 MNHEY, CDR2 SMNVEV (reference sequence).

Sequencing used peripheral blood, obtained in a trial of Ad26.COV2.S vaccine versus placebo. The chain employs TRBV27 and TRBJ2-7, with 10 bases aligning to TRBD2. This sequence originates from a person aged 18-65 years who received the Ad26.COV2.S COVID-19 vaccine or a placebo. The CDR3 DNA reads TGTGCCAGCAGGACCGACAGCGGGAGGGCCTACGAGCAGTACTTC. This sequence encodes CASRTDSGRAYEQYF.